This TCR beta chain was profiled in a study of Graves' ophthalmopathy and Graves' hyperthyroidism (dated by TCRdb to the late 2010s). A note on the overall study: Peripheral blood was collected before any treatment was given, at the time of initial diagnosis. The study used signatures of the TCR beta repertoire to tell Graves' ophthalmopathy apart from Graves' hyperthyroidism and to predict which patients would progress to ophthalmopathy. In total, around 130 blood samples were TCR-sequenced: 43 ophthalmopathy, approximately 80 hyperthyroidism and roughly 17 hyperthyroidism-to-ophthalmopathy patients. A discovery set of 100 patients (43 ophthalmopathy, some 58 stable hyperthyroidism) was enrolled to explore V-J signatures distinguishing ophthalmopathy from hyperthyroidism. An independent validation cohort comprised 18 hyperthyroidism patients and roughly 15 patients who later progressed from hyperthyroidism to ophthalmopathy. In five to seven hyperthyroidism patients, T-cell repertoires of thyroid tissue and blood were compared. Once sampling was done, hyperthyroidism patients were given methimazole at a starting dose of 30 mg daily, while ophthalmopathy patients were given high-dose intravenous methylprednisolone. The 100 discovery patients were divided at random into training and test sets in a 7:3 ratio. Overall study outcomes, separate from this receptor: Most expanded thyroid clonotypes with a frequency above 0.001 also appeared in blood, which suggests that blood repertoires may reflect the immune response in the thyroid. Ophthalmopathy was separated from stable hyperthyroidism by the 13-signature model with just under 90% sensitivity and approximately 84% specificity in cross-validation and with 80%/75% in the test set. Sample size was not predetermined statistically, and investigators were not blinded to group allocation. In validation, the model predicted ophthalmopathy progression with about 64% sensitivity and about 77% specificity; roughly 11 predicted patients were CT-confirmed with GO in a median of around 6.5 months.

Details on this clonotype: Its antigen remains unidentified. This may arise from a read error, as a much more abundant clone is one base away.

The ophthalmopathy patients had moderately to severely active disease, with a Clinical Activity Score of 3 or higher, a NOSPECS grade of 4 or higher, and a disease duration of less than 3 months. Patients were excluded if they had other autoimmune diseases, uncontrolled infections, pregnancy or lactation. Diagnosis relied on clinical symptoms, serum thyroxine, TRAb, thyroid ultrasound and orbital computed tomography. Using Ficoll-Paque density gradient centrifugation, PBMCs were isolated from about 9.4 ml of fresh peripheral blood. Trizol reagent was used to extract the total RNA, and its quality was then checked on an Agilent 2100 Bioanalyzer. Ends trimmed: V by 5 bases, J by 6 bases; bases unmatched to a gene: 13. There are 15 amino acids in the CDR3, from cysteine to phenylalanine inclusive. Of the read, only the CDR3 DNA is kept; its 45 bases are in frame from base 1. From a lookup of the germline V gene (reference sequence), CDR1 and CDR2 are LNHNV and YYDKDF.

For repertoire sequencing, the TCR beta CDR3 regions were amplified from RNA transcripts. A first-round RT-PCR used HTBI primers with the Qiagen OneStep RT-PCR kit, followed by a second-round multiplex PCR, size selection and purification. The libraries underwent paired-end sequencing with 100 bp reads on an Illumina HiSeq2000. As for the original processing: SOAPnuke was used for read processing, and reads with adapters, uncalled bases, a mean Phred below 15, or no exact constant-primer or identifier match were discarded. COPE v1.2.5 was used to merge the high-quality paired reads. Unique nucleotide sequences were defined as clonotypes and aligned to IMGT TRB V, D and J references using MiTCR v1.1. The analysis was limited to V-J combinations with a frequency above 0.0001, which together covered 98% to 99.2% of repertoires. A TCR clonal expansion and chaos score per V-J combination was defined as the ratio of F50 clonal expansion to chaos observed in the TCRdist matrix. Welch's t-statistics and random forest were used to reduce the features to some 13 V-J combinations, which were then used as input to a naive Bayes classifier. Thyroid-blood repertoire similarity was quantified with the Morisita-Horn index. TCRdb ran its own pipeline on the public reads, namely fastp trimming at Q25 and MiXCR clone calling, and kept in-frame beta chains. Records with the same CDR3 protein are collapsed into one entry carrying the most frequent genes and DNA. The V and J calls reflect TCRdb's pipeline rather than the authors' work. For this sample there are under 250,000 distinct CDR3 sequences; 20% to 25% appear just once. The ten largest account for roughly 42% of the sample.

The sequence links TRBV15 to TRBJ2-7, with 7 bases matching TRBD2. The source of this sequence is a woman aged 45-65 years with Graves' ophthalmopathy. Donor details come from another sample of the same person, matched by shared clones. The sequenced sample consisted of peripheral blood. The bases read TGTGCCACCAGCCCCCGGCCTGGCGGGAGTAGCGAGCAGTACTTC. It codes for CATSPRPGGSSEQYF.